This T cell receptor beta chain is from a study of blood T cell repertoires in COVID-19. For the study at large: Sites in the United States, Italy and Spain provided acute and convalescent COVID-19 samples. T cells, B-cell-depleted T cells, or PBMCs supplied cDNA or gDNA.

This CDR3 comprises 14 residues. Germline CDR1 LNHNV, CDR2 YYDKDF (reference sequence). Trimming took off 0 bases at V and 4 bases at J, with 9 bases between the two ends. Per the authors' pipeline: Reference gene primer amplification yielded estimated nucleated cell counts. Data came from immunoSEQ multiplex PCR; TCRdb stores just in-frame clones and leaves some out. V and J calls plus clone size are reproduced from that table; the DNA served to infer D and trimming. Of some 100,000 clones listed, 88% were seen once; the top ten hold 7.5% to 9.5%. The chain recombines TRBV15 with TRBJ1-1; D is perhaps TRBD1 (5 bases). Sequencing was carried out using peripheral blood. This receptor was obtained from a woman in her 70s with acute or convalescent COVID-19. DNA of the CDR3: TGTGCCACCAGCAGAGATGCCCAGGGCACTGAAGCTTTCTTT. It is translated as CATSRDAQGTEAFF.